Below are 22 T cell receptor beta chains sequenced from a single sample in a study of T-cell memory formation after mild COVID-19. TCRdb re-called the 5' RACE reads through MiXCR, storing one row per CDR3 protein. The sample lists hundreds of thousands of distinct CDR3 sequences; roughly 21% were seen once. Sequencing was carried out using PBMCs or a T cell subset sorted from them (not recorded which). Every receptor here comes from an adult woman who had mild COVID-19 (a few samples of this study predate the infection). Cell type and time point are not known.

In this sample, this clonotype turned up a few times. The chain links TRBV7-6 to TRBJ2-3; TRBD2 agrees at 12 bases. This CDR3 region has 16 residues. Trimming took 5 bases from V and 4 from J; bases not matched to a gene: 7. Germline V lookup: CDR1 SGHVS, CDR2 FNYEAQ. DNA of the CDR3: TGTGCCAGCAGCCCGCTTCTAGCGGGGGGGCCAGATACGCAGTATTTT. Amino acids: CASSPLLAGGPDTQYF.

This clonotype has only a few counts. J is TRBJ2-5 and V is TRBV29-1; tentative D call: TRBD2 (6 bases). The CDR3 runs to 12 residues. V lost 1 base, J lost 7 bases, and 10 bases lay in between. Germline CDR1 and CDR2: SQVTM and ANQGSEA. The CDR3 region is CSVEGGVGTQYF. The CDR3 coding sequence is TGCAGCGTTGAAGGGGGGGTAGGGACCCAGTACTTC. The full variable domain, its missing parts supplied by reference TRBV29-1 and TRBJ2-5, is SAVISQKPSRDICQRGTSLTIQCQVDSQVTMMFWYRQQPGQSLTLIATANQGSEATYESGFVIDKFPISRPNLTFSTLTVSNMSPEDSSIYLCSVEGGVGTQYFGPGTRLLVL.

This clonotype was counted a few times. The rearrangement joins TRBV5-1 to TRBJ1-2; no firm D call. This CDR3 has 14 amino acids. With 1 base removed from V and 0 bases from J, the gap between germline ends came to 7 bases. From germline, CDR1 is SGHRS and CDR2 YFSETQ. DNA of the CDR3: TGCGCCAGCAGCTTGAACATCGCTAACTATGGCTACACCTTC. This sequence encodes CASSLNIANYGYTF.

The CDR3 coding sequence is TGTGCCAGCAGGAGGGCCACCTCTGGAAACACCATATATTTT. It specifies CASRRATSGNTIYF. The chain is built from TRBV12-3 or TRBV12-4 and TRBJ1-3; no clear D. Deletions cut 6 bases from V and 0 bases from J, with 9 bases between. CDR3 length equals 14 residues.

The V and J genes are TRBV27 and TRBJ2-1, with D tentatively TRBD2 (6 bases). The CDR3 runs to 16 residues. Germline lookup yields CDR1 MNHEY and CDR2 SMNVEV (reference sequence). The germline V and J ends were trimmed by 5 bases and 7 bases, with 21 bases remaining between them. The CDR3 DNA follows: TGTGCCAGCAGTCAGCCCTTCGGGGGAGTATCGAATGAGCAGTTCTTC. This sequence encodes CASSQPFGGVSNEQFF.

Only a few counts were recorded for this clonotype. The gene calls are TRBV5-1 and TRBJ2-7, with D perhaps given as TRBD1 or TRBD2 (5 bases each). Germline CDR1 and CDR2: SGHRS and YFSETQ. The CDR3 loop spans 14 amino acids. The V end lost 0 bases, the J end lost 7 bases, and 14 bases lay between the germline ends. The DNA of the CDR3 is TGCGCCAGCAGCTTGGACTGGGGCGCGGGTGAGCAGTACTTC. Its protein product is CASSLDWGAGEQYF.

The chain links TRBV7-3 to TRBJ2-3; possibly TRBD2 for D (6 bases). CDR3 size: 15 residues. V was trimmed by 0 bases and J by 3 bases, leaving 10 bases between them. From germline, CDR1 is SGHTA and CDR2 FQGTGA. In nucleotides, the CDR3 is TGTGCCAGCAGCTTAACTGGCGGGATGACAGATACGCAGTATTTT. Translated, it gives CASSLTGGMTDTQYF.

This clonotype occurred a few times. The chain recombines TRBV20-1 with TRBJ1-1, with D uncertain. Germline lookup yields CDR1 DFQATT and CDR2 SNEGSKA (reference sequence). The V and J ends lost 4 bases and 0 bases respectively, with 12 bases between them. The CDR3 is 14 amino acids. In DNA, the CDR3 is TGCAGTGCTAAGGCCGATCCACTGAACACTGAAGCTTTCTTT. Translation: CSAKADPLNTEAFF.

This clonotype was observed a handful of times. The DNA for the CDR3 is TGTGCCAGCAGCCCGCTATCGGGACAGCCGAGAGAAAAACTGTTTTTT. Encoded protein: CASSPLSGQPREKLFF. The gene calls are TRBV7-9 and TRBJ1-4; the match to TRBD1 covers 7 bases. Germline V gene data show CDR1 as SEHNR and CDR2 as FQNEAQ (reference sequence). V lost 5 bases to trimming and J lost 8 bases; unmatched junction nucleotides: 14. The CDR3 covers 16 residues.

The chain is built from TRBV6-5 and TRBJ2-1; TRBD1 aligns across 7 bases. The CDR3 runs to 16 residues. Germline CDR1 and CDR2: MNHEY and SVGAGI. V shed 2 bases, J shed 4 bases, and the junction held 8 bases outside the gene matches. Here the CDR3 DNA reads TGTGCCAGCAGTTACGTTGCACAGGGGATTTACAATGAGCAGTTCTTC. It translates to CASSYVAQGIYNEQFF.

The chain is built from TRBV6-2 or TRBV6-3 and TRBJ1-2; no clear D. The CDR3 loop spans 16 amino acids. CDR1 is MNHEY and CDR2 is SVGEGT in the germline V gene. V lost 2 bases to trimming and J lost 4 bases, with 17 bases between them. The CDR3 DNA reads as TGTGCCAGCAGTTACATCCCGGAGATGACATTCTATGGCTACACCTTC. Translated, it gives CASSYIPEMTFYGYTF.

The chain couples TRBV20-1 to TRBJ2-3; 10 bases agree with TRBD2. Germline lookup yields CDR1 DFQATT and CDR2 SNEGSKA (reference sequence). This CDR3 has 16 residues. The V segment lost 0 bases and the J segment 4 bases; nucleotides outside the gene matches: 7. CDR3 nucleotides: TGCAGTGCTAGAGAGCCGACTAGCGGGCGCCCAGATACGCAGTATTTT. Amino acids: CSAREPTSGRPDTQYF.

The V gene is TRBV6-6, the J gene TRBJ2-2; 8 bases fit TRBD2. The CDR3 has 18 residues. Germline V CDR1 and CDR2: MNHNY, SVGAGI (reference sequence). The chain's CDR3 is CAAERATGGRTYTGELFF. The CDR3 region has the DNA TGTGCGGCCGAGCGGGCAACTGGCGGGAGGACCTACACCGGGGAGCTGTTTTTT.

The rearrangement joins TRBV6-2 or TRBV6-3 to TRBJ1-1, with D possibly matching TRBD1 (5 bases). Trimming took 4 bases from V and 5 from J, leaving 14 bases between them. The CDR3 runs 14 residues. The germline CDR1 and CDR2 sequences are MNHEY and SVGEGT. CDR3 loop: CASSWTWGETEAFF. The CDR3 nucleotides are TGTGCCAGCAGTTGGACGTGGGGGGAGACTGAAGCTTTCTTT.

J is TRBJ1-2 and V is TRBV7-9; the match to TRBD1 covers 8 bases. Germline values: CDR1 SEHNR, CDR2 FQNEAQ (reference sequence). CDR3 size: 16 residues. Trimming at V came to 5 bases and at J to 3 bases, leaving 11 bases not matched to a gene. The CDR3 DNA reads TGTGCCAGCAGCGCCATACAGGACAGGGAAGACTATGGCTACACCTTC. Encoded protein: CASSAIQDREDYGYTF. Using reference TRBV7-9 and TRBJ1-2 for the parts outside the CDR3, the full variable domain is DTGVSQNPRHKITKRGQNVTFRCDPISEHNRLYWYRQTLGQGPEFLTYFQNEAQLEKSRLLSDRFSAERPKGSFSTLEIQRTEQGDSAMYLCASSAIQDREDYGYTFGSGTRLTVV.

This chain joins TRBV27 and TRBJ1-6; 9 bases align to TRBD1. J gave up 9 bases and V 7 bases, and 7 bases lay outside the gene matches. The CDR3 extends over 14 amino acids. Germline V gene sequence: CDR1 MNHEY, CDR2 SMNVEV (reference sequence). CDR3: CASNPDRGRSPLHF. CDR3 in DNA: TGTGCCAGCAACCCGGACAGGGGTCGTTCACCCCTCCACTTT.

The chain combines TRBV5-1 with TRBJ2-1; 8 bases match TRBD2. CDR3 size: 14 residues. CDR1 is SGHRS, CDR2 YFSETQ, per germline. The ends lost 2 bases at V and 5 bases at J; junction bases unmatched: 3. CDR3: CASSFGGGDNEQFF. The CDR3 bases are TGCGCCAGCAGCTTCGGGGGGGGCGACAATGAGCAGTTCTTC.

This chain joins TRBV7-9 and TRBJ2-7; D ambiguous. Germline V gene lookup returns CDR1 SEHNR and CDR2 FQNEAQ (reference sequence). CDR3 size: 14 residues. V lost 1 base, J lost 5 bases, and 12 bases lay in between. For the CDR3, the DNA is TGTGCCAGCAGCTTAGAGATTGTTTGGAACGAGCAGTACTTC. Encoded protein: CASSLEIVWNEQYF.

This clonotype was recorded at least ten times. The junction departs from germline at one end; a sequencing error may be responsible. V gene TRBV5-1 combines with J gene TRBJ2-3, with 9 nucleotides matching TRBD1. The CDR3 extends over 14 amino acids. CDR1 SGHRS and CDR2 YFSETQ come from the germline V gene. The CDR3 loop reads CASSSTGGTDTQYF. The CDR3, as DNA: TGTGCCAGCAGTTCGACAGGGGGGACAGATACGCAGTATTTT.

This clonotype has a handful of counts. The chain uses TRBV6-2 or TRBV6-3 and TRBJ2-2, with TRBD2 matching over 7 bases. Germline V gene data show CDR1 as MNHEY and CDR2 as SVGEGT. This CDR3 has 16 residues. V shed 0 bases and J 4 bases; nucleotides not matched to a gene: 5. CDR3 DNA: TGTGCCAGCAGTTACTCGCGGGAGTGGATCACCGGGGAGCTGTTTTTT. Translation gives CASSYSREWITGELFF.

The chain joins TRBV5-1 to TRBJ2-5; 10 bases match TRBD1. This CDR3 has 14 residues. From germline, CDR1 is SGHRS and CDR2 YFSETQ. Trimming removed 4 bases from V and 4 bases from J; junction bases left unmatched: 4. The CDR3 coding sequence is TGCGCCAGCAGCCGGGGACAGGGGATAGAGACCCAGTACTTC. Encoded protein: CASSRGQGIETQYF.

The table lists this clonotype with many counts. V gene TRBV2 combines with J gene TRBJ2-5, with D possibly being TRBD1 (5 bases). This CDR3 has 15 residues. The V end lost 2 bases, the J end lost 5 bases, and 15 bases lay between the germline ends. CDR1 and CDR2 (germline): SNHLY, FYNNEI. The CDR3, as DNA: TGTGCCAGCAGTGAATGGGATGTGGGGCAGGAGACCCAGTACTTC. It translates to CASSEWDVGQETQYF.